This paragraph reports one T cell receptor beta chain. Its antigen is still unknown. This CDR3 is 16 amino acids long. Germline trimming cut 1 base from V and 0 bases from J; bases unmatched to any gene: 4. The V gene's germline CDR1 is SGHRS and CDR2 YFSETQ. The data were obtained in a study of yellow fever vaccine responses in identical twins. Using its own MiXCR run on the RT-PCR reads, TCRdb lists one record per CDR3 protein. The sample has roughly 960 distinct CDR3 sequences; 75% to 90% are singletons. Study results and caveats: The authors reported partly convergent, partly personalized vaccine responses in identical twins.

The rearrangement uses TRBV5-1 and TRBJ2-3; 8 bases are shared with TRBD2. The source was T cells from blood (PBMCs), unsorted or a sorted subset (not recorded which), collected before or after yellow fever vaccination (not recorded which). The clonotype was recovered from a female donor who received the yellow fever vaccine. CDR3 protein: CASSLRSGGSTDTQYF. CDR3 DNA: TGCGCCAGCAGCTTGAGGAGCGGGGGTAGCACAGATACGCAGTATTTT. The variable domain in full, completed from reference TRBV5-1 and TRBJ2-3, reads KAGVTQTPRYLIKTRGQQVTLSCSPISGHRSVSWYQQTPGQGLQFLFEYFSETQRNKGNFPGRFSGRQFSNSRSEMNVSTLELGDSALYLCASSLRSGGSTDTQYFGPGTRLTVL.